These 17 T cell receptor beta chains were all obtained from the same sample, sequenced in a study of CD8+CD57+ T cells in acquired aplastic anemia. TCR beta VDJ and CDR3 were profiled, and genomic DNA was the template. TCRdb redid the calling of the reads with MiXCR, one entry per CDR3 protein. The profile shows some 120,000 distinct CDR3 sequences, 40% to 60% of them singletons. The material sequenced was sorted CD4+, CD8+, or CD8+CD57+ T cells (not recorded which) from PBMCs. Receptors originate from a human donor in good health, serving as a control.

This clonotype has a count of ten or more. The V gene is TRBV30, the J gene TRBJ2-6; D remains ambiguous. Germline V lookup: CDR1 GTSNPN, CDR2 SVGIG (reference sequence). This CDR3 region has 13 residues. Trimming removed 1 base at V and 3 bases at J, with 4 bases between. CDR3 loop: CAWSGVGANVLTF. The CDR3 DNA is TGTGCCTGGAGTGGGGTTGGGGCCAACGTCCTGACTTTC. The entire variable domain, with the rest obtained from reference TRBV30 and TRBJ2-6, is as follows: SQTIHQWPATLVQPVGSPLSLECTVEGTSNPNLYWYRQAAGRGLQLLFYSVGIGQISSEVPQNLSASRPQDRQFILSSKKLLLSDSGFYLCAWSGVGANVLTFGAGSRLTVL.

This clonotype showed up many times. This chain links TRBV5-4 with TRBJ2-5; D may be TRBD1 or TRBD2 (7 bases each). CDR3 length equals 14 residues. V was pared by 5 bases and J by 4 bases, with 15 bases between. The germline V gene has CDR1 SGHNT and CDR2 YYREEE (reference sequence). DNA for the CDR3: TGTGCCAGCAGTCAGGCAGGGGGGGTAGAGACCCAGTACTTC. It specifies CASSQAGGVETQYF.

The chain links TRBV6-1 to TRBJ2-7, with TRBD2 identical over 13 bases. The J call could be wrong; TRBJ2-1 is a better fit for the DNA end. Germline values: CDR1 MNHNS, CDR2 SASEGT. The CDR3 extends over 15 amino acids. This CDR3 reads CASRETSGGASEQFF. DNA for the CDR3: TGTGCCAGCAGGGAAACTAGCGGGGGGGCGTCTGAGCAGTTCTTC.

This chain connects TRBV10-2 to TRBJ2-5, with D perhaps assigned TRBD1 or TRBD2 (5 bases each). The CDR3 consists of 12 residues. With 0 bases removed from V and 11 bases from J, the gap between germline ends came to 10 bases. Germline CDR1 reads WSHSY; CDR2 reads SAAADI. In DNA form, the CDR3 reads TGCGCCAGCAGTGAGTCGGGGGTATCGCAGTACTTC. It yields the protein CASSESGVSQYF.

Many counts were recorded for this clonotype. The rearrangement links TRBV2 to TRBJ2-1; D possibly corresponds to TRBD2 (5 bases). Germline V CDR1 and CDR2: SNHLY, FYNNEI. The CDR3 contains 14 residues. Trimming cost V 4 bases and J 8 bases, with 15 bases left between them. The CDR3 is CASSVALPGDEQFF. The CDR3 DNA follows: TGTGCCAGCAGTGTAGCCCTCCCCGGGGATGAGCAGTTCTTC.

This rearrangement joins TRBV10-3 to TRBJ2-1; 9 nucleotides align to TRBD2. CDR1 is ENHRY, CDR2 SYGVKD, per germline. J was trimmed by 11 bases and V by 10 bases; bases with no gene match: 9. This CDR3 is built from 12 residues. The CDR3 region is CATKAGGLQQFF. In nucleotides, the CDR3 is TGTGCCACCAAGGCGGGGGGGCTCCAGCAGTTCTTC.

Ten or more counts support this clonotype. The V call is TRBV6-1, the J call TRBJ2-3; 9 bases map to TRBD2. Germline loops: CDR1 MNHNS, CDR2 SASEGT. Trimming removed 7 bases from V and 3 bases from J; junction bases left unmatched: 8. CDR3 length: 15 residues. The CDR3 DNA is TGTGCCAGCACGGGGCGGGGGGGCGGTACAGATACGCAGTATTTT. Its translation is CASTGRGGGTDTQYF.

This clonotype has just a few counts. The rearrangement links TRBV19 to TRBJ2-7; no clear D. The CDR3 covers 13 residues. Germline V gene lookup returns CDR1 LNHDA and CDR2 SQIVND (reference sequence). Trimming pared 6 bases from V and 1 base from J, leaving 10 bases between. The CDR3: CASSLTLSYEQYF. CDR3 coding DNA: TGTGCCAGTAGCCTCACACTGTCCTACGAGCAGTACTTC.

V is TRBV19 and J is TRBJ2-5; D not resolved. The V gene lost 1 base and the J gene lost 0 bases, with 9 bases spanning the gap. CDR3 length: 15 amino acids. Looked up from germline, CDR1 is LNHDA and CDR2 is SQIVND (reference sequence). The CDR3 region is CASSIVWAYQETQYF. For the CDR3, the DNA is TGTGCCAGTAGTATAGTCTGGGCGTACCAAGAGACCCAGTACTTC.

This chain joins TRBV7-8 and TRBJ2-1; D gene uncertain. Trimming shortened V by 5 bases and J by 8 bases, and 10 bases separated the two germline ends. There are 12 residues in the CDR3. Germline lookup yields CDR1 SGHVS and CDR2 FQNEAQ. Here the CDR3 reads CASSTTYDEQFF. The CDR3 DNA is TGTGCCAGCAGCACGACATACGATGAGCAGTTCTTC.

In its sample, this clonotype was seen many times. The CDR3: CASQPGSVGNTIYF. In DNA, the CDR3 is TGTGCCAGCCAGCCGGGGTCTGTTGGAAACACCATATATTTT. The V and J genes are TRBV2 and TRBJ1-3; no definite D call. Germline assignment: CDR1 SNHLY and CDR2 FYNNEI. The V gene lost 8 bases and the J gene lost 3 bases, with 14 bases spanning the gap. The CDR3 length is 14 residues.

This clonotype was counted only a few times. V is TRBV10-1 and J is TRBJ2-2; D is possibly TRBD2 (6 bases). Germline values: CDR1 WNHNN, CDR2 SYGVQD (reference sequence). V shed 7 bases and J shed 6 bases, with 15 bases lying between them. This CDR3 is 14 amino acids long. The CDR3 DNA reads TGCGCCAGCAACCGGGACTCCTCTGCCGGGGAGCTGTTTTTT. Its protein product is CASNRDSSAGELFF.

The genes are TRBV13 and TRBJ2-3; TRBD2 agrees at 7 bases. CDR3 size: 13 residues. Trimming removed 5 bases from V and 4 bases from J; junction bases left unmatched: 3. Germline V CDR1 and CDR2: PRHDT, FYEKMQ (reference sequence). The DNA of the CDR3 is TGTGCCAGCAGCCGACTAGCATCAGATACGCAGTATTTT. Translated: CASSRLASDTQYF. The complete variable domain, with remaining parts taken from reference TRBV13 and TRBJ2-3, reads AAGVIQSPRHLIKEKRETATLKCYPIPRHDTVYWYQQGPGQDPQFLISFYEKMQSDKGSIPDRFSAQQFSDYHSELNMSSLELGDSALYFCASSRLASDTQYFGPGTRLTVL.

The rearrangement uses TRBV25-1 and TRBJ1-1; D is perhaps TRBD1 (6 bases). Germline V lookup: CDR1 MGHDK, CDR2 SYGVNS. Trimming stripped 7 bases from V and 5 bases from J, with 14 bases between. There are 13 residues in the CDR3. CDR3 protein: CASTPRGRTEAFF. In nucleotides, the CDR3 is TGTGCCAGCACCCCCAGGGGACGGACTGAAGCTTTCTTT.

This clonotype was found a few times. V gene TRBV15 combines with J gene TRBJ2-3; 7 bases are a match to TRBD1. V was clipped by 1 base and J by 6 bases; unmatched bases: 13. Germline values: CDR1 LNHNV, CDR2 YYDKDF (reference sequence). The CDR3 covers 17 residues. Here the CDR3 reads CATSRGYGTVLSDTQYF. CDR3 nucleotides: TGTGCCACCAGCAGAGGTTACGGGACAGTTTTGTCGGATACGCAGTATTTT.

CDR3 sequence reads: CASTGGARALSYGYTF. In DNA, the CDR3 is TGTGCCAGTACCGGGGGAGCCAGGGCCCTATCCTATGGCTACACCTTC. This chain uses TRBV19 with TRBJ1-2, with TRBD1 as a possible D gene (5 bases). Germline V gives CDR1 LNHDA, CDR2 SQIVND (reference sequence). V was cut by 7 bases and J by 4 bases, with 22 bases left in between. The CDR3 length is 16 residues.

CDR3 sequence reads: CASSSRPAGTDTQYF. In DNA form, the CDR3 reads TGTGCCAGCAGCTCGAGACCAGCGGGCACAGATACGCAGTATTTT. The V and J genes are TRBV11-2 and TRBJ2-3, with a possible D match to TRBD2 (5 bases). The CDR3 is made up of 15 amino acids. The germline V gene has CDR1 SGHAT and CDR2 FQNNGV. Trimming stripped 4 bases from V and 1 base from J, with 12 bases between.